The present entry profiles one T cell receptor (beta chain) with its context. This receptor's antigen is unknown. One base away there is no much larger clone; base qualities are not given. This sample was taken from a study of T cell changes during pregnancy in multiple sclerosis (dated by TCRdb to about 2019). In the study overall: The study looked at changes in the T cell repertoire across pregnancy in women with multiple sclerosis.

V and J are truncated by 8 bases and 2 bases respectively, leaving an intervening sequence of 6 bases. The CDR1 and CDR2 encoded by the germline V gene are SGHVS and FQNEAQ. There are 11 amino acids in the CDR3, from cysteine to phenylalanine inclusive. Of all the DNA, just the CDR3 is kept, 33 bases in frame from base 1. The library was generated by the immunoSEQ multiplex PCR assay. TCRdb mirrors the immuneACCESS table, restricted to in-frame sequences. Some clones are absent from its copies; in checked studies, under half trace to an unresolved V gene, and the reason for the others is unknown. The sample contains around 92,000 clones, around 93% of them found a single time. Around 2.2% of the sample lies in the top ten.

Source: peripheral blood, taken in the third trimester of pregnancy. Here the chain combines TRBV7-8 and TRBJ2-5; no confident D gene assignment can be made. This receptor was identified in a female donor with multiple sclerosis, enrolled in a pregnancy study. The CDR3 region has the sequence CASGQQETQYF. The sequence in DNA is TGTGCCAGCGGGCAACAAGAGACCCAGTACTTC.